This T cell receptor (beta chain) was profiled in a study of T cells in Graves' hyperthyroidism and ophthalmopathy. Study-wide results and limits: Within blood appeared most thyroid clonotypes that had expanded above 0.001. Stable hyperthyroidism and ophthalmopathy were separated using 13 V-J signatures.

The CDR3 loop spans 16 amino acids. J lost 3 bases, V lost 4 bases, and 11 bases had no gene match. PBMCs stemmed from about 9.5 ml fresh peripheral blood. Note on this clonotype: Its antigen is not identified.

Amplified TCR beta CDR3 regions came from RNA transcripts. RT-PCR in the first round (using the HTBI primer set) targeted the TCR CDR3. TCRdb processed the multiplex PCR reads anew with MiXCR; each CDR3 protein has one entry. Here the sample spans about 500,000 distinct CDR3 sequences, about a sixth being singletons. Sequenced sample: blood. This TCR derives from a woman aged 18-29 years with Graves' hyperthyroidism. The chain carries TRBV12-3 or TRBV12-4 and TRBJ2-7; 8 nucleotides agree with TRBD1. The CDR3 region is CASSYSPGTGGYEQYF. The CDR3 DNA is TGTGCCAGCAGTTACTCTCCAGGGACAGGCGGCTACGAGCAGTACTTC.